These 11 T cell receptor beta chains were all obtained from the same sample, sequenced in a study of identical twins. Using its own MiXCR run on the 5' RACE reads, TCRdb lists one record per CDR3 protein. The repertoire consists of 1.5 million to 2 million distinct CDR3 sequences, with about 32% occurring once and the leading ten covering approximately 0.25%. Sequenced sample: cord blood. Receptors originate from a newborn girl in good health.

This clonotype was counted between two and nine times. The chain employs TRBV4-1 and TRBJ1-6, with a tentative D call TRBD1 (5 bases). V lost 0 bases to trimming and J lost 0 bases, with 12 bases between them. The CDR3 is made up of 18 amino acids. Per the germline V gene, CDR1 is MGHRA and CDR2 is YSYEKL. CDR3 sequence reads: CASSQERDLSSYNSPLHF. The CDR3 region has the DNA TGCGCCAGCAGCCAAGAGAGGGACTTAAGCTCCTATAATTCACCCCTCCACTTT.

Note on this clonotype: This may be a read error: a much more frequent sequence differs by one nucleotide. The chain is built from TRBV6-5 and TRBJ2-5; no definite D call. Germline-derived CDR1 and CDR2 are MNHEY and SVGAGI. V was pared by 0 bases and J by 11 bases, with 13 bases between. The CDR3 extends over 13 amino acids. The DNA for the CDR3 is TGTGCCAGCAGTTACTCGAGATCTCATGAGCAGTACTTC. It specifies CASSYSRSHEQYF.

This clonotype was seen only a few times. V usage is TRBV2 and J usage is TRBJ2-4, with a tentative D call TRBD2 (6 bases). The end of the DNA fits TRBJ2-7 better, so the J call may be wrong. Germline values: CDR1 SNHLY, CDR2 FYNNEI. This CDR3 comprises 15 residues. CDR3 DNA: TGTGCCAGCAGTGACCCGCCCCCGTCTAGCGACGAGCAGTACTTC. Its translation: CASSDPPPSSDEQYF.

This clonotype has only a few counts. The chain is built from TRBV11-2 and TRBJ2-5; TRBD2 agrees at 13 bases. V was clipped by 3 bases and J by 3 bases; unmatched bases: 10. Germline V gene sequence: CDR1 SGHAT, CDR2 FQNNGV. The CDR3 has 18 residues. DNA for the CDR3: TGTGCCAGCAGCTTGGAACCATATGGACTAGCGGGAGAAGAGACCCAGTACTTC. It translates to CASSLEPYGLAGEETQYF. The variable domain in full, completed from reference TRBV11-2 and TRBJ2-5, reads EAGVAQSPRYKIIEKRQSVAFWCNPISGHATLYWYQQILGQGPKLLIQFQNNGVVDDSQLPKDRFSAERLKGVDSTLKIQPAKLEDSAVYLCASSLEPYGLAGEETQYFGPGTRLLVL.

V and J are TRBV6-1 and TRBJ2-7; the D is unclear. CDR1 and CDR2 (germline): MNHNS, SASEGT. The CDR3 length is 15 residues. V was trimmed by 2 bases and J by 0 bases, leaving 11 bases between them. The CDR3 DNA reads TGTGCCAGCAGTGAATCGTTCTCGAGCTCCTACGAGCAGTACTTC. Encoded protein: CASSESFSSSYEQYF.

This clonotype was picked up one time. The chain employs TRBV7-2 and TRBJ2-1; D is perhaps TRBD1 or TRBD2 (5 bases each). Germline V lookup: CDR1 SGHTA, CDR2 FQGNSA. The CDR3 covers 15 residues. The V end was cut by 1 base, the J end by 5 bases, with 12 bases between. CDR3 bases: TGTGCCAGCAGCTTAGGAGGGGTCCTAGACAATGAGCAGTTCTTC. Amino acids: CASSLGGVLDNEQFF.

This rearrangement joins TRBV7-6 to TRBJ1-6, with D unclear. The CDR3 spans 13 residues. Germline V CDR1 and CDR2: SGHVS, FNYEAQ. V dropped 0 bases and J dropped 6 bases, with 3 bases sitting between them. The CDR3 spells CASSLAFNSPLHF. As DNA, the CDR3 is TGTGCCAGCAGCTTAGCGTTTAATTCACCCCTCCACTTT.

The J gene is TRBJ2-3, the V gene TRBV7-6; no reliable D call. Deletions cut 0 bases from V and 1 base from J, with 14 bases between. The CDR3 contains 17 residues. Germline V gene data show CDR1 as SGHVS and CDR2 as FNYEAQ. CDR3 in amino acids: CASSLALRPKGTDTQYF. CDR3 in DNA: TGTGCCAGCAGCTTAGCCCTCAGGCCAAAGGGCACAGATACGCAGTATTTT.

Comment on this clonotype: A much larger clonotype is one base distant, so this may be a read error. The chain couples TRBV29-1 to TRBJ2-7; possibly TRBD1 for D (7 bases). The last part of the DNA fits TRBJ2-4 better; the J call may be wrong. Germline values: CDR1 SQVTM, CDR2 ANQGSEA. CDR3 size: 14 residues. The CDR3 protein is CNVPGGAGGNIQYF. CDR3 coding DNA: TGCAACGTTCCAGGCGGGGCAGGGGGTAACATTCAGTACTTC.

In its sample, this clonotype was seen many times. The chain combines TRBV27 with TRBJ2-1, with D uncertain. The germline CDR1 and CDR2 sequences are MNHEY and SMNVEV (reference sequence). The CDR3 has 14 amino acids. Trimming cost V 4 bases and J 0 bases, with 7 bases left between them. The CDR3 loop is CASSSLSSYNEQFF. CDR3 nucleotide sequence: TGTGCCAGCAGTTCTCTGAGCTCCTACAATGAGCAGTTCTTC.

The CDR3 here is CASSLGGGAVEQFF. CDR3 nucleotide sequence: TGTGCCAGCAGCTTAGGAGGGGGGGCAGTTGAGCAGTTCTTC. The V gene is TRBV11-2, the J gene TRBJ2-1; a weak D match, TRBD2 (7 bases). In germline, CDR1 is SGHAT, CDR2 FQNNGV. Trimming cost V 1 base and J 9 bases, with 13 bases left between them. The CDR3 is made up of 14 amino acids.